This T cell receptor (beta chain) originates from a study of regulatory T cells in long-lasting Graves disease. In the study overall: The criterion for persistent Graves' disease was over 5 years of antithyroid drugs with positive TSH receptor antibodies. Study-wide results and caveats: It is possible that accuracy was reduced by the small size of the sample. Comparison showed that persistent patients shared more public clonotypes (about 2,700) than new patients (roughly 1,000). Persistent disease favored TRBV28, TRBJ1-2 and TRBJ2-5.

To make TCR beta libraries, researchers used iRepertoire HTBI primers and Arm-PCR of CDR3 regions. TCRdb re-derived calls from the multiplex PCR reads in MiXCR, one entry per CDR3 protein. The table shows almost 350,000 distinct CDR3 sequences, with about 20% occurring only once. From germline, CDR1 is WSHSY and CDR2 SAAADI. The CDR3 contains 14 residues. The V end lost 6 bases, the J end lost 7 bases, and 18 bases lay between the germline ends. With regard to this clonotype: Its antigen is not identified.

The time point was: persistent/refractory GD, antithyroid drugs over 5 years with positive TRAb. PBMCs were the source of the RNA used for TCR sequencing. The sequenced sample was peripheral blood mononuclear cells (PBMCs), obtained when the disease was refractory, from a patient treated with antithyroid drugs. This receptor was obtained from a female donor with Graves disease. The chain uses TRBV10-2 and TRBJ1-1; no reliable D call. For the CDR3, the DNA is TGCGCCAGCAGGCTCTCAGGCGGACCCGGTGAAGCTTTCTTT. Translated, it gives CASRLSGGPGEAFF.